This T cell receptor beta chain was retrieved from a study of blood T cell repertoires in COVID-19. Overall study: Both acute and convalescent COVID-19 samples were obtained from the United States, Italy and Spain. Sample material is recorded as cDNA or gDNA derived from T cells, B-cell-depleted T cells, or PBMCs.

Clones were read by immunoSEQ multiplex PCR, and TCRdb kept only the in-frame ones, dropping some. The table includes 190,000 or so clones, approximately 87% detected once. Trimming left V 5 bases short and J 6 bases short, with 14 bases between. The CDR3 has 14 amino acids. Germline CDR1 is SGHTA and CDR2 is FQGNSA. The material sequenced was peripheral blood. The clonotype originates from a woman aged 70-85 years with acute or convalescent COVID-19. The chain carries TRBV7-2 and TRBJ2-1; TRBD2 is a possible D gene (5 bases). The DNA for the CDR3 is TGTGCCAGCAGCCTAGGCCTTGGGAGCAATGAGCAGTTCTTC. As protein: CASSLGLGSNEQFF.